Included here is one T cell receptor beta chain sequence, with context. The antigen is not known. The sample originates from a study of CD8 T cells in ankylosing spondylitis. Study-wide points: Clones linked to the disease showed a CD8+ phenotype. They occurred at relatively low frequencies in peripheral blood. Existing reports had already noted some motif variants in reactive arthritis synovial fluid and blood. Matched ankylosing spondylitis synovial fluid reportedly showed significant enrichment of disease-linked clones. In ankylosing spondylitis blood, a motif of 7 to 9 highly homologous TCR beta variants appeared characteristic.

With 7 bases clipped from V and 4 bases from J, the junction kept 9 bases outside the gene matches. This CDR3 is built from 14 residues. Using its own MiXCR run on the 5' RACE reads, TCRdb lists one record per CDR3 protein. Of a few hundred thousand distinct CDR3 sequences in the sample, about 20% were seen once. The chain links TRBV12-3 or TRBV12-4 to TRBJ2-7, with TRBD1 identical over 8 bases. The clonotype originates from a male donor with ankylosing spondylitis or in good health (not recorded which). The sample taken for sequencing was blood, either unsorted or a sorted T cell fraction (not recorded which). The DNA for the CDR3 is TGTGCCAGCAATGGAGGACAGGGCCTATACGAGCAGTACTTC. Translated: CASNGGQGLYEQYF.